These 19 T cell receptor beta chains came from one sample sequenced in a study of blood T cell repertoires in COVID-19. Generated by immunoSEQ multiplex PCR, the TCRdb table keeps only in-frame clones and is missing some. The data contain 200,000 to 250,000 clones, around 89% of them seen just once; the ten biggest clones take up 4.1%. Material for sequencing was PBMCs or T cells enriched from blood (not recorded which). The receptors derive from a woman under 40 who had recovered from COVID-19.

This clone appeared a single time. J is TRBJ2-3 and V is TRBV18; TRBD2 is a possible D gene (5 bases). Germline-derived CDR1 and CDR2 are KGHSH and LQKENI. The CDR3 is 16 amino acids. Trimming left V 1 base short and J 0 bases short, with 11 bases between. CDR3 DNA sequence: TGTGCCAGCTCACCACGATCGGACTCTAGCACAGATACGCAGTATTTT. Translation: CASSPRSDSSTDTQYF.

This sequence joins TRBV11-2 and TRBJ1-6, with D unresolved. Germline values: CDR1 SGHAT, CDR2 FQNNGV. The CDR3 is made up of 16 amino acids. V lost 3 bases and J 10 bases, leaving 19 bases between the germline ends. CDR3 in amino acids: CASSFSPPQLESPLHF. CDR3 nucleotide sequence: TGTGCCAGCAGCTTTTCCCCACCCCAACTAGAGTCACCCCTCCACTTT.

The chain recombines TRBV20-1 with TRBJ2-2; TRBD2 aligns across 7 bases. Trimming at V came to 6 bases and at J to 5 bases, leaving 12 bases not matched to a gene. The germline V gene encodes CDR1 DFQATT and CDR2 SNEGSKA (reference sequence). The CDR3 runs 15 residues. The CDR3 loop reads CSASQRGGGTGELFF. Here the CDR3 DNA reads TGCAGTGCCAGTCAGCGGGGCGGTGGGACCGGGGAGCTGTTTTTT.

The chain has TRBV5-1 and TRBJ2-5; the D gene is possibly TRBD2 (5 bases). The CDR3 sequence is 13 residues long. CDR1 is SGHRS, CDR2 YFSETQ, per germline. The V end lost 4 bases, the J end lost 5 bases, and 12 bases lay between the germline ends. CDR3 residues: CASSPDSAETQYF. The CDR3 coding sequence is TGCGCCAGCAGCCCCGATAGCGCGGAGACCCAGTACTTC. Full variable domain (missing parts from reference TRBV5-1 and TRBJ2-5): KAGVTQTPRYLIKTRGQQVTLSCSPISGHRSVSWYQQTPGQGLQFLFEYFSETQRNKGNFPGRFSGRQFSNSRSEMNVSTLELGDSALYLCASSPDSAETQYFGPGTRLLVL.

This sequence joins TRBV7-2 and TRBJ1-5; 11 bases agree with TRBD1. V was clipped by 5 bases and J by 2 bases; unmatched bases: 8. CDR3 size: 17 residues. Germline V gene data show CDR1 as SGHTA and CDR2 as FQGNSA. CDR3 in amino acids: CASSPGQGVVGNQPQHF. The CDR3 DNA reads as TGTGCCAGCAGCCCGGGACAGGGGGTGGTTGGCAATCAGCCCCAGCATTTT.

This clone has only one observation. The chain employs TRBV2 and TRBJ2-2; D is possibly TRBD2 (6 bases). Germline assignment: CDR1 SNHLY and CDR2 FYNNEI. CDR3 length: 14 residues. V was trimmed by 10 bases and J by 2 bases, leaving 14 bases between them. The CDR3 DNA reads as TGTGCCACCACCAGGGAGGTTAACACCGGGGAGCTGTTTTTT. This gives the protein CATTREVNTGELFF.

This rearrangement joins TRBV28 to TRBJ2-2; perhaps TRBD1 as D (6 bases). This CDR3 is 13 amino acids long. Deletions cut 5 bases from V and 4 bases from J, with 8 bases between. Germline CDR1 is MDHEN and CDR2 is SYDVKM. The CDR3 region has the DNA TGTGCCAGCAGTCGAGGGGGCACCGGGGAGCTGTTTTTT. Translating it yields CASSRGGTGELFF.

The CDR3 nucleotides are TGTGCCAGCAGTTTCGCGACAGGTAATCAGCCCCAGCATTTT. This codes for CASSFATGNQPQHF. V usage is TRBV28 and J usage is TRBJ1-5; maybe TRBD1 (6 bases). This CDR3 comprises 14 residues. Germline CDR1 MDHEN, CDR2 SYDVKM. Trimming cost V 3 bases and J 4 bases, with 10 bases left between them. Combining the CDR3 with reference TRBV28 and TRBJ1-5 gives the whole variable domain DVKVTQSSRYLVKRTGEKVFLECVQDMDHENMFWYRQDPGLGLRLIYFSYDVKMKEKGDIPEGYSVSREKKERFSLILESASTNQTSMYLCASSFATGNQPQHFGDGTRLSIL.

This clone was recorded a few times. The chain joins TRBV2 to TRBJ1-1; the D is unclear. Per germline, CDR1 SNHLY and CDR2 FYNNEI. V gave up 10 bases and J gave up 0 bases, with 6 bases separating them. The CDR3 length is 11 residues. CDR3 sequence: CAITVNTEAFF. CDR3 nucleotide sequence: TGTGCCATTACAGTGAACACTGAAGCTTTCTTT.

This chain joins TRBV4-2 and TRBJ1-1; 11 bases match TRBD1. The J segment lost 8 bases and the V segment lost 3 bases, leaving 8 bases of the junction unmatched. Germline CDR1 is LGHNA and CDR2 is YNFKEQ. The CDR3 sequence is 15 residues long. The CDR3 spells CASSHSGQGATEAFF. CDR3 in DNA: TGTGCCAGCAGCCATTCCGGACAGGGGGCTACGGAAGCTTTCTTT.

This chain joins TRBV7-9 and TRBJ1-1, with D maybe TRBD1 (6 bases). Germline CDR1 SEHNR, CDR2 FQNEAQ (reference sequence). Between the trimmed V and J ends, which lost 5 bases and 0 bases, there was a span of 19 bases. This CDR3 has 17 residues. CDR3 DNA sequence: TGTGCCAGCAGCCCACTGGGGTCTGCAGGGGTGAACACTGAAGCTTTCTTT. This gives the protein CASSPLGSAGVNTEAFF.

The chain joins TRBV4-2 to TRBJ2-7; D gene unclear. V shed 2 bases and J shed 0 bases, with 14 bases lying between them. The CDR3 consists of 16 residues. Germline-derived CDR1 and CDR2 are LGHNA and YNFKEQ. The DNA for the CDR3 is TGTGCCAGCAGCCAAATTGACTCAACGTACTCCTACGAGCAGTACTTC. Amino acids: CASSQIDSTYSYEQYF.

This chain joins TRBV5-4 and TRBJ2-2, with 7 bases fitting TRBD1. The CDR3 loop spans 13 amino acids. Unmatched junction bases numbered 5, after V lost 6 bases and J lost 6 bases. The V gene's germline CDR1 is SGHNT and CDR2 YYREEE (reference sequence). This CDR3 reads CASTGGSSGELFF. CDR3 nucleotide sequence: TGTGCCAGCACAGGGGGTTCATCCGGGGAGCTGTTTTTT.

J is TRBJ2-2 and V is TRBV20-1, with a weak D call TRBD1 (5 bases). The CDR3 length is 15 residues. Germline CDR1 DFQATT, CDR2 SNEGSKA (reference sequence). V gave up 3 bases and J gave up 5 bases, with 16 bases separating them. CDR3 bases: TGCAGTGCTAGTTGGCAGGGTTCAAGGACCGGGGAGCTGTTTTTT. Translated, it gives CSASWQGSRTGELFF.

J is TRBJ1-1 and V is TRBV30, with 8 bases identical to TRBD1. J gave up 3 bases and V 5 bases, and 8 bases lay outside the gene matches. CDR3 length: 14 amino acids. The germline V gene has CDR1 GTSNPN and CDR2 SVGIG (reference sequence). DNA of the CDR3: TGTGCCTGGGTTACAGGGGGAGGGTACACTGAAGCTTTCTTT. Translation: CAWVTGGGYTEAFF.

This chain joins TRBV18 and TRBJ1-2; 7 bases line up with TRBD1. Germline V lookup: CDR1 KGHSH, CDR2 LQKENI. The CDR3 extends over 13 amino acids. V dropped 2 bases and J dropped 4; count of bases not matched to a gene: 1. CDR3 nucleotide sequence: TGTGCCAGCTCACCAGGACAGGCCTATGGCTACACCTTC. Amino acid sequence: CASSPGQAYGYTF.

V usage is TRBV18 and J usage is TRBJ1-1, with TRBD1 identical over 7 bases. Germline CDR1 is KGHSH and CDR2 is LQKENI. This CDR3 has 13 residues. V shed 2 bases, J shed 8 bases, and the junction held 5 bases outside the gene matches. The CDR3 coding sequence is TGTGCCAGCTCACCAATCCAGGGGGAGGAAGCTTTCTTT. This encodes CASSPIQGEEAFF.

This clone was picked up a small number of times. J is TRBJ1-1 and V is TRBV5-1, with D tentatively TRBD1 (5 bases). Germline V gene data show CDR1 as SGHRS and CDR2 as YFSETQ. The CDR3 extends over 15 amino acids. With 0 bases removed from V and 3 bases from J, the gap between germline ends came to 12 bases. The CDR3 DNA sequence: TGCGCCAGCAGCTTGGGGCGGGGGTCCGACACTGAAGCTTTCTTT. Translation: CASSLGRGSDTEAFF.

The J gene is TRBJ1-6, the V gene TRBV2, with 9 bases identical to TRBD1. CDR3 length equals 15 residues. Looked up from germline, CDR1 is SNHLY and CDR2 is FYNNEI. V was pared by 11 bases and J by 10 bases, with 15 bases of the junction left unmatched. CDR3 region: CAGSRDRVSRSPLHF. CDR3 bases: TGTGCCGGAAGCCGGGACAGGGTGTCCAGATCACCCCTCCACTTT.